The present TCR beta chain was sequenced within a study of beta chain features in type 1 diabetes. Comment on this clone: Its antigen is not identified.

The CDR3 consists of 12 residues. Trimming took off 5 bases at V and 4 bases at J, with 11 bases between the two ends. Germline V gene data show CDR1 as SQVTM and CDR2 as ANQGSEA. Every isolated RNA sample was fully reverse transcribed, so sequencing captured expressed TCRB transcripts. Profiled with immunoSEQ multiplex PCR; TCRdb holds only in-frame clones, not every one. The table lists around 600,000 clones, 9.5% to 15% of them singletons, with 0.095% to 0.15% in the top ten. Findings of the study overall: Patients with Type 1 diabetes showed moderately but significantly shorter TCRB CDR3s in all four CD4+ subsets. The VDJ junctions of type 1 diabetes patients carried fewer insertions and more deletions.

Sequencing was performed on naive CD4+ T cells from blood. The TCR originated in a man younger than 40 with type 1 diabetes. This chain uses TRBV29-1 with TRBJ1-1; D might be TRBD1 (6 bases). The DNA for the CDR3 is TGCAGCGTTACCACAGGGTTCACTGAAGCTTTCTTT. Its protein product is CSVTTGFTEAFF. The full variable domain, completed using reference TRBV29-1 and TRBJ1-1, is SAVISQKPSRDICQRGTSLTIQCQVDSQVTMMFWYRQQPGQSLTLIATANQGSEATYESGFVIDKFPISRPNLTFSTLTVSNMSPEDSSIYLCSVTTGFTEAFFGQGTRLTVV.